The present entry profiles one T cell receptor (beta chain) with its context. The data originate from a study of OX40 agonist ivuxolimab in advanced cancers. Study as a whole: Patients took ivuxolimab, an agonistic anti-OX40 (CD134) antibody. Partial response was recorded in three patients: one hepatocellular carcinoma and two cutaneous melanoma cases.

This CDR3 comprises 14 residues. Germline V gene lookup returns CDR1 SGHAT and CDR2 FQNNGV. Trimming cost V 2 bases and J 2 bases; bases outside gene matches: 2. Measured with immunoSEQ multiplex PCR; TCRdb has only the in-frame clones, and not every one. Of tens of thousands of clones detected, 88% appear once; the ten largest clones hold more than 10%. Sequencing used CD4+ or CD8+ T cells sorted from blood, obtained in a trial of the OX40 agonist ivuxolimab. This chain connects TRBV11-2 to TRBJ2-5, with 7 bases fitting TRBD1. This sequence was found in an adult with an advanced solid tumor such as melanoma, head and neck, liver or kidney cancer. CDR3 sequence (DNA): TGTGCCAGCAGCTTATGGACAGGTCAAGAGACCCAGTACTTC. As protein: CASSLWTGQETQYF.